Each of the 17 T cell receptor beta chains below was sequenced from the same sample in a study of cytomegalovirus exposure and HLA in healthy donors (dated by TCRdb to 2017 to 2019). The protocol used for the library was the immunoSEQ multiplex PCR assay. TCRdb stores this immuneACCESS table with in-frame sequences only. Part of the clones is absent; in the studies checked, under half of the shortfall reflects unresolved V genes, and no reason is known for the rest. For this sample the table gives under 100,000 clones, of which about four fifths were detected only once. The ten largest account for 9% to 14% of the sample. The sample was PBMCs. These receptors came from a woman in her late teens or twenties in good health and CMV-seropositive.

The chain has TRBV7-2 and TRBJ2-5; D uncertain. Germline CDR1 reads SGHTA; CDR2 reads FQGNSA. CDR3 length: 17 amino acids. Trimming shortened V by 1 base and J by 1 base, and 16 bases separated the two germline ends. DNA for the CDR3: TGTGCCAGCAGCTTAGGGGCAGGTGGCGTACGCCAAGAGACCCAGTACTTC. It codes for CASSLGAGGVRQETQYF.

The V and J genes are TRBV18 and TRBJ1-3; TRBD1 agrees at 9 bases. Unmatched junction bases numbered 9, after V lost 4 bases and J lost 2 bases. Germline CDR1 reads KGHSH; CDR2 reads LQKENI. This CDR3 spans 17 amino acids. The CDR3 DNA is TGTGCCAGCTCACTCATCGTGGGACAGGGAACTGGAAACACCATATATTTT. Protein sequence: CASSLIVGQGTGNTIYF.

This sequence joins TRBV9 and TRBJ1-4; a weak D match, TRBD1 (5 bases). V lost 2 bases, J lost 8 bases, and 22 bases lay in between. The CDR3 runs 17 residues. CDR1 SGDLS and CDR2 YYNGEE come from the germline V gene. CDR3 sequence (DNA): TGTGCCAGCAGCGTGTCTGGGGAAGGGGAGGGAGGGGAAAAACTGTTTTTT. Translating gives CASSVSGEGEGGEKLFF.

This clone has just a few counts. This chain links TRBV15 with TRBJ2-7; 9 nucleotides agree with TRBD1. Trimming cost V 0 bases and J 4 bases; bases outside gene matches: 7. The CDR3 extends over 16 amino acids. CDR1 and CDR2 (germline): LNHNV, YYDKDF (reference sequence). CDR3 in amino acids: CATSRDFDRGSYEQYF. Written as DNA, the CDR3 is TGTGCCACCAGCAGAGATTTTGACAGGGGGTCTTACGAGCAGTACTTC.

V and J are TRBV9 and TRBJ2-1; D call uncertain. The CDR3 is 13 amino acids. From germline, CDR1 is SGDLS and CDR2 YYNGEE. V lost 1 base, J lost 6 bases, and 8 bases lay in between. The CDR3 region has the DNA TGTGCCAGCAGCGTATACCCGGGCAATGAGCAGTTCTTC. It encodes CASSVYPGNEQFF.

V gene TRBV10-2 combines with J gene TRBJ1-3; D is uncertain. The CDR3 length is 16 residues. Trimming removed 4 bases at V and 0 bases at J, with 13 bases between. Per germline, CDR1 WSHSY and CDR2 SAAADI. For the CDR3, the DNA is TGCGCCAGCAGTGTCCCCCGCGGCAGCTCTGGAAACACCATATATTTT. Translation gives CASSVPRGSSGNTIYF.

The CDR3 DNA follows: TGTGCCAGTAGTCGCTCCGGGGATTCCCAGCCCCAGCATTTT. Protein product: CASSRSGDSQPQHF. J is TRBJ1-5 and V is TRBV19, with D uncertain. Trimming stripped 5 bases from V and 7 bases from J, with 15 bases between. CDR3 length: 14 residues. Looked up from germline, CDR1 is LNHDA and CDR2 is SQIVND (reference sequence).

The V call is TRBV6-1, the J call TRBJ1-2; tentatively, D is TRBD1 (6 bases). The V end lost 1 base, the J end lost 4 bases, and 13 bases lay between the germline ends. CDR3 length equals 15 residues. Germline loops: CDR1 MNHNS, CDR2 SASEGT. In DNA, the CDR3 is TGTGCCAGCAGTGAAGATACAGGGACGGGCTATGGCTACACCTTC. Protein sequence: CASSEDTGTGYGYTF.

The CDR3 sequence: CASSQNRADTGELFF. CDR3 in DNA: TGCGCCAGCAGCCAAAACAGGGCTGACACCGGGGAGCTGTTTTTT. The rearrangement uses TRBV4-1 and TRBJ2-2; TRBD1 is a possible D gene (6 bases). Germline V gene lookup returns CDR1 MGHRA and CDR2 YSYEKL. The V gene lost 2 bases and the J gene lost 3 bases, with 10 bases spanning the gap. The CDR3 runs 15 residues.

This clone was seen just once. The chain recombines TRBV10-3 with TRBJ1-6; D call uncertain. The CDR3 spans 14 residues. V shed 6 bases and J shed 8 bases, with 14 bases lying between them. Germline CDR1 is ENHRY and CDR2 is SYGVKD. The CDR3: CAISAKLPDSPLHF. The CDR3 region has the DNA TGTGCCATCAGCGCAAAACTACCTGATTCACCCCTCCACTTT.

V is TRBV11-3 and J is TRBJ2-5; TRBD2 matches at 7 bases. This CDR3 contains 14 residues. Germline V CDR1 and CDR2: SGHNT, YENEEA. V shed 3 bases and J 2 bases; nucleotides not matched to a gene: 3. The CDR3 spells CASSLGGRQETQYF. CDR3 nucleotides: TGTGCCAGCAGCTTGGGGGGGAGGCAAGAGACCCAGTACTTC.

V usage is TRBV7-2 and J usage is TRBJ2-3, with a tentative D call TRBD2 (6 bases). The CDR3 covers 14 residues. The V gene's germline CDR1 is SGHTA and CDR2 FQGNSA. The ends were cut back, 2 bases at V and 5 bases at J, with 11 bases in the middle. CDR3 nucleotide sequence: TGTGCCAGCAGCTTAATGAGCGGGCGAGATACGCAGTATTTT. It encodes CASSLMSGRDTQYF.

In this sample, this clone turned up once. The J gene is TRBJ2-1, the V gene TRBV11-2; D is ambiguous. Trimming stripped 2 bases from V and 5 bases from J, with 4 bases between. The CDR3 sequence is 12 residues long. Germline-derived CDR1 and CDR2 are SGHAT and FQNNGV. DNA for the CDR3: TGTGCCAGCAGCTTACAGGACAATGAGCAGTTCTTC. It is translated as CASSLQDNEQFF. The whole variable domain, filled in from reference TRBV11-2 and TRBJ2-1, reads EAGVAQSPRYKIIEKRQSVAFWCNPISGHATLYWYQQILGQGPKLLIQFQNNGVVDDSQLPKDRFSAERLKGVDSTLKIQPAKLEDSAVYLCASSLQDNEQFFGPGTRLTVL.

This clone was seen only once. CDR3 sequence: CASSSTGQAIFRGYTF. CDR3 in DNA: TGTGCCAGTAGTTCTACGGGACAGGCGATTTTTCGCGGCTACACCTTC. The rearrangement joins TRBV19 to TRBJ1-2; 8 positions match TRBD1. Germline CDR1 reads LNHDA; CDR2 reads SQIVND (reference sequence). This CDR3 comprises 16 residues. With 5 bases clipped from V and 8 bases from J, the junction kept 16 bases outside the gene matches.

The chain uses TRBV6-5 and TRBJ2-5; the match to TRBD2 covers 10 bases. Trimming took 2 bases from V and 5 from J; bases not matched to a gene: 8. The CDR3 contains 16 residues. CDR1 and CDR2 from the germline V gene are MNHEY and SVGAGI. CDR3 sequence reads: CASSYDSGGAVETQYF. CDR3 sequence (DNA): TGTGCCAGCAGTTACGACAGCGGGGGGGCGGTGGAGACCCAGTACTTC.

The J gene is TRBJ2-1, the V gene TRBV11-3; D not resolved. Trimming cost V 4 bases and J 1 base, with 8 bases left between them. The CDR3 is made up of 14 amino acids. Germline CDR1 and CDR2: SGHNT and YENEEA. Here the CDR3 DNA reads TGTGCCAGCAGCTCATCGGGTTCCTACAATGAGCAGTTCTTC. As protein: CASSSSGSYNEQFF. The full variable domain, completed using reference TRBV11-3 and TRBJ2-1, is EAGVVQSPRYKIIEKKQPVAFWCNPISGHNTLYWYLQNLGQGPELLIRYENEEAVDDSQLPKDRFSAERLKGVDSTLKIQPAELGDSAVYLCASSSSGSYNEQFFGPGTRLTVL.

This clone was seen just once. In DNA, the CDR3 is TGTGCCAGCAGTTTACGACTAGCGGGGGCTTTGTTGGAGACCCAGTACTTC. Translation: CASSLRLAGALLETQYF. The J gene is TRBJ2-5, the V gene TRBV27, with 12 positions matching TRBD2. The V gene end was trimmed by 2 bases and the J gene end by 5 bases; junction bases not matched to a gene: 9. The CDR3 sequence is 17 residues long. The germline gives CDR1 MNHEY, CDR2 SMNVEV (reference sequence).